A single sample gave rise to the 16 T cell receptor beta chains below, sequenced in a study of shared clonotypes between healthy human individuals. The assay was immunoSEQ multiplex PCR, and TCRdb's table has in-frame clones only and misses some. This sample has roughly 2.5 million clones, with around 90% found just once. The sequencing sample was made of naive CD4+ T cells sorted from blood. The subset here: CD45RA+ positively selected. These TCRs come from a man between 18 and 35 years old in good health.

Of note for this clone: Other DNA sequences in the same sample also yield this CDR3. The chain has TRBV6-5 and TRBJ1-1; D gene ambiguous. Germline lookup yields CDR1 MNHEY and CDR2 SVGAGI. V was cut by 0 bases and J by 0 bases, with 5 bases left in between. The CDR3 length is 14 residues. The DNA for the CDR3 is TGTGCCAGCAGTTACTCCTCCATGAACACTGAAGCTTTCTTT. This translates into CASSYSSMNTEAFF.

V and J are TRBV10-3 and TRBJ2-5; 7 bases are shared with TRBD2. The CDR3 length is 18 residues. Germline trimming cut 0 bases from V and 2 bases from J; bases unmatched to any gene: 12. The germline CDR1 and CDR2 sequences are ENHRY and SYGVKD. The CDR3 here is CAISESGGFLGLQETQYF. The CDR3 region has the DNA TGTGCCATCAGTGAGTCGGGAGGGTTTTTGGGCTTACAAGAGACCCAGTACTTC.

V is TRBV5-1 and J is TRBJ2-2; 10 bases map to TRBD2. There are 18 residues in the CDR3. Trimming removed 0 bases from V and 0 bases from J; junction bases left unmatched: 5. Germline V CDR1 and CDR2: SGHRS, YFSETQ. CDR3 DNA: TGCGCCAGCAGCTTGGGACTAGCGGGTTACTCGAACACCGGGGAGCTGTTTTTT. Translating it yields CASSLGLAGYSNTGELFF.

This clone showed up just once. This rearrangement joins TRBV30 to TRBJ1-1; a weak D match, TRBD1 (6 bases). Germline CDR1 is GTSNPN and CDR2 is SVGIG (reference sequence). The ends were cut back, 5 bases at V and 6 bases at J, with 34 bases in the middle. This CDR3 spans 19 amino acids. In DNA, the CDR3 is TGTGCCTGGTGTGAGGGATGGGGGCGAAGATCGTCATCAAGGGCTGAAGCTTTCTTT. Its protein is CAWCEGWGRRSSSRAEAFF.

The chain has TRBV10-2 and TRBJ1-1; a possible D gene is TRBD1 (6 bases). V was clipped by 5 bases and J by 8 bases, with 15 bases between them. The CDR3 consists of 13 residues. Germline V gives CDR1 WSHSY, CDR2 SAAADI. The CDR3 sequence is CASSPGHKIEAFF. The CDR3 DNA reads as TGCGCCAGCAGTCCGGGACATAAGATAGAAGCTTTCTTT.

V is TRBV4-3 and J is TRBJ1-1; D is undetermined. The V end was cut by 0 bases, the J end by 0 bases, with 8 bases between. CDR1 is LGHNA and CDR2 is YSLEER in the germline V gene. CDR3 length equals 15 residues. The CDR3 DNA is TGCGCCAGCAGCCAAGATACCACCATGAACACTGAAGCTTTCTTT. It yields the protein CASSQDTTMNTEAFF.

The chain recombines TRBV6-1 with TRBJ1-1, with D hard to call. Germline CDR1 is MNHNS and CDR2 is SASEGT. Trimming took 2 bases from V and 3 from J, leaving 16 bases between them. CDR3 length equals 16 residues. CDR3 region: CASSELSSTEDTEAFF. As DNA, the CDR3 is TGTGCCAGCAGTGAATTGAGTTCCACGGAGGACACTGAAGCTTTCTTT.

V gene TRBV6-1 combines with J gene TRBJ1-1, with 8 bases identical to TRBD1. This CDR3 has 16 amino acids. Germline lookup yields CDR1 MNHNS and CDR2 SASEGT. The V gene end was trimmed by 4 bases and the J gene end by 1 base; junction bases not matched to a gene: 8. The CDR3 loop reads CASSVLQGAANTEAFF. In DNA form, the CDR3 reads TGTGCCAGCAGTGTCCTCCAGGGGGCGGCGAACACTGAAGCTTTCTTT.

This CDR3 reads CSVVNRPNYGYTF. CDR3 nucleotides: TGCAGCGTTGTGAATAGACCTAACTATGGCTACACCTTC. The V and J genes are TRBV29-1 and TRBJ1-2; D is undetermined. The CDR3 sequence is 13 residues long. V was clipped by 4 bases and J by 0 bases, with 9 bases between them. Germline CDR1 reads SQVTM; CDR2 reads ANQGSEA.

This clone was seen a handful of times. This chain links TRBV19 with TRBJ1-6; D gene uncertain. The CDR3 runs 13 residues. CDR1 and CDR2 from the germline V gene are LNHDA and SQIVND (reference sequence). Trimming stripped 5 bases from V and 11 bases from J, with 13 bases between. CDR3 sequence (DNA): TGTGCCAGTAGTTCCAGCCCTCAGCCACCCCTCCACTTT. Translating gives CASSSSPQPPLHF. Using reference TRBV19 and TRBJ1-6 for the parts outside the CDR3, the full variable domain is DGGITQSPKYLFRKEGQNVTLSCEQNLNHDAMYWYRQDPGQGLRLIYYSQIVNDFQKGDIAEGYSVSREKKESFPLTVTSAQKNPTAFYLCASSSSPQPPLHFGNGTRLTVT.

In its sample, this clone was seen a few times. Additional DNA sequences in this sample encode the identical CDR3. J is TRBJ2-7 and V is TRBV18, with D maybe TRBD1 (5 bases). Germline lookup yields CDR1 KGHSH and CDR2 LQKENI. V lost 5 bases to trimming and J lost 3 bases, with 8 bases between them. The CDR3 runs to 12 residues. This chain's CDR3 is CASSSDSYEQYF. CDR3 nucleotide sequence: TGTGCCAGCTCATCCGACAGCTACGAGCAGTACTTC.

The chain joins TRBV2 to TRBJ2-5, with 14 bases fitting TRBD2. Per germline, CDR1 SNHLY and CDR2 FYNNEI. The J segment lost 5 bases and the V segment lost 6 bases, leaving 5 bases of the junction unmatched. CDR3 length: 15 residues. The DNA of the CDR3 is TGTGCCAGCAGGGGGACTAGCGGGGGTAAGGAGACCCAGTACTTC. Translation: CASRGTSGGKETQYF.

The chain uses TRBV28 and TRBJ1-3, with D maybe TRBD1 (5 bases). Germline loops: CDR1 MDHEN, CDR2 SYDVKM. The ends were cut back, 5 bases at V and 8 bases at J, with 19 bases in the middle. The CDR3 sequence is 15 residues long. The CDR3 region is CASSLNPSGGYTIYF. The CDR3 DNA sequence: TGTGCCAGCAGTCTAAATCCCTCGGGGGGTTACACCATATATTTT.

The chain recombines TRBV4-2 with TRBJ1-2; D not certain. V shed 0 bases and J shed 0 bases, with 8 bases lying between them. In germline, CDR1 is LGHNA, CDR2 YNFKEQ. The CDR3 has 15 residues. This CDR3 reads CASSQEHTANYGYTF. The CDR3 nucleotides are TGTGCCAGCAGCCAAGAGCATACAGCTAACTATGGCTACACCTTC.

The rearrangement joins TRBV4-1 to TRBJ1-1; perhaps TRBD1 as D (5 bases). The CDR3 runs to 16 residues. The V and J ends lost 1 base and 5 bases respectively, with 17 bases between them. Germline V CDR1 and CDR2: MGHRA, YSYEKL. Here the CDR3 DNA reads TGCGCCAGCAGCCAAGCGGGAGGGGCCCTGGGGACTGAAGCTTTCTTT. Encoded protein: CASSQAGGALGTEAFF.

This clone was counted once. The V and J genes are TRBV6-6 and TRBJ2-7; 11 positions match TRBD2. Germline lookup yields CDR1 MNHNY and CDR2 SVGAGI (reference sequence). Trimming at V came to 6 bases and at J to 1 base, leaving 5 bases not matched to a gene. CDR3 size: 15 residues. This chain's CDR3 is CASSPGLAASYEQYF. For the CDR3, the DNA is TGTGCCAGCAGCCCGGGACTAGCGGCTTCCTACGAGCAGTACTTC.